The present TCR beta chain was sequenced within a study of T-cell reconstitution after alpha-beta-depleted transplantation in children. Germline values: CDR1 MNHEY, CDR2 SMNVEV (reference sequence). The V gene lost 6 bases and the J gene lost 6 bases, with 15 bases spanning the gap. The CDR3 extends over 14 amino acids. Library preparation (for TCRbeta) was performed with unique molecular identifiers. Each CDR3 protein gets one entry after TCRdb re-called the PCR reads with MiXCR. This sample has approximately 340,000 distinct CDR3 sequences, with around 10% found just once. This clonotype appeared many times.

The chain is built from TRBV27 and TRBJ2-1; D not resolved. The clonotype was recovered from a human donor who donated a stem cell graft to a child with acute lymphoblastic leukemia. The sequenced sample was PBMCs from the stem cell graft donor, obtained from the stem cell graft. Written as DNA, the CDR3 is TGTGCCAGCAGCTCAAAGTCCCTAGGCAATGAGCAGTTCTTC. This sequence encodes CASSSKSLGNEQFF.